Described below is a single T cell receptor (beta chain) sequence and its context. As originally analysed: By means of reference gene primer amplification, nucleated cell counts were estimated. Here immunoSEQ multiplex PCR was the method, and the copy in TCRdb shows in-frame clones only, minus some. V and J calls plus clone size are reproduced from that table; the DNA served to infer D and trimming. The sample shows about 360,000 clones, 65% to 90% of them seen only once. These data are taken from a study of blood T cell repertoires in COVID-19. Study-wide context: Sources were T cells, B-cell-depleted T cells, or PBMCs; the material itself was cDNA or gDNA.

The V end lost 3 bases, the J end lost 9 bases, and 18 bases lay between the germline ends. The V gene's germline CDR1 is MGHRA and CDR2 YSYEKL. The CDR3 consists of 15 residues. The TCR originated in a woman in her sixties with COVID-19, enrolled during active disease. The source material was peripheral blood. The J gene is TRBJ1-5, the V gene TRBV4-1; D call uncertain. The CDR3 reads CASSQGISPPWPQHF. CDR3 bases: TGCGCCAGCAGCCAGGGCATCTCACCCCCATGGCCCCAGCATTTT.